The 2 T cell receptor beta chains below were found in one sample sequenced in a study of long-term antiretroviral therapy in people with HIV. Version v3.0 of the immunoSEQ assay was performed at survey level. Sequencing was performed with immunoSEQ multiplex PCR; in TCRdb, only in-frame clones are kept and a portion is missing. The repertoire consists of under 45,000 clones, with about 85% occurring once and the leading ten covering 5.5% to 6.5%. The sample was unsorted PBMCs, taken 3.1 years after starting antiretroviral therapy. These receptors all come from a woman in her forties or fifties with HIV.

This clone was seen only once. This sequence joins TRBV6-5 and TRBJ1-2; no reliable D call. CDR3 length: 14 amino acids. CDR1 is MNHEY and CDR2 is SVGAGI in the germline V gene. V was shortened by 0 bases and J by 4 bases, with 9 bases between the two germline ends. CDR3: CASSYSSGSYGYTF. The CDR3 coding sequence is TGTGCCAGCAGTTACTCGTCCGGGAGCTATGGCTACACCTTC.

Remarks on this clone: Relative to the germline gene, one junction end is altered; a read error may explain this. CDR3: CASSLSSGGAEQYF. CDR3 DNA: TGTGCTAGCAGCTTATCTAGCGGGGGAGCCGAGCAGTACTTC. This chain joins TRBV7-7 and TRBJ2-7, with 10 bases that match TRBD2. CDR1 is SSHAT, CDR2 FNYEAQ, per germline (reference sequence). This CDR3 spans 14 amino acids. The complete variable domain, with remaining parts taken from reference TRBV7-7 and TRBJ2-7, reads GAGVSQSPRYKVTKRGQDVTLRCDPISSHATLYWYQQALGQGPEFLTYFNYEAQPDKSGLPSDRFSAERPEGSISTLTIQRTEQRDSAMYRCASSLSSGGAEQYFGPGTRLTVT.